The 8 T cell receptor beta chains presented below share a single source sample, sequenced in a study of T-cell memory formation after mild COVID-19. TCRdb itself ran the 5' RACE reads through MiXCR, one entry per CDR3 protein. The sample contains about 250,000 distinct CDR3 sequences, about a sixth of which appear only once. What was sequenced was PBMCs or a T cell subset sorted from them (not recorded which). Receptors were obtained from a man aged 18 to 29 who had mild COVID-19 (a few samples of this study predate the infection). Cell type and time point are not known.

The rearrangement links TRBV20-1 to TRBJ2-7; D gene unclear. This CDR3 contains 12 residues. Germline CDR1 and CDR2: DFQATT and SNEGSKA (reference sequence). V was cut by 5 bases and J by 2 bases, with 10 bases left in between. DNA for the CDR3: TGCAGTGCTGTTGAGGTACCCTACGAGCAGTACTTC. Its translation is CSAVEVPYEQYF.

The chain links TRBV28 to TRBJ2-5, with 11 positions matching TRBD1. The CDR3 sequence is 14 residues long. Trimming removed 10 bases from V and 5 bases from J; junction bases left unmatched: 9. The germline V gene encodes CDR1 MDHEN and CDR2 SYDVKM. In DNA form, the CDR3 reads TGTGCCATCAAGGGACAGGGGGGTTACGAGACCCAGTACTTC. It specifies CAIKGQGGYETQYF.

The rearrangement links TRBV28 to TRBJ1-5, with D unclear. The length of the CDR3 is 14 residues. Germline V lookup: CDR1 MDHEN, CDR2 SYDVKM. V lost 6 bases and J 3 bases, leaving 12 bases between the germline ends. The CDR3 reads CASRPTGYNQPQHF. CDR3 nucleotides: TGTGCCAGCAGACCGACGGGGTACAATCAGCCCCAGCATTTT.

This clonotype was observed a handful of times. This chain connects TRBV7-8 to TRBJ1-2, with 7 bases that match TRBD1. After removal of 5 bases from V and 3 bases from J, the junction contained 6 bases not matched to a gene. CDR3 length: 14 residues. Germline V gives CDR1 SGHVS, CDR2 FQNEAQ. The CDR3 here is CASSPIGTDYGYTF. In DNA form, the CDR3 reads TGTGCCAGCAGCCCAATTGGGACAGACTATGGCTACACCTTC. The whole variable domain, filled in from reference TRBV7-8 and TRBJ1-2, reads GAGVSQSPRYKVAKRGQDVALRCDPISGHVSLFWYQQALGQGPEFLTYFQNEAQLDKSGLPSDRFFAERPEGSVSTLKIQRTQQEDSAVYLCASSPIGTDYGYTFGSGTRLTVV.

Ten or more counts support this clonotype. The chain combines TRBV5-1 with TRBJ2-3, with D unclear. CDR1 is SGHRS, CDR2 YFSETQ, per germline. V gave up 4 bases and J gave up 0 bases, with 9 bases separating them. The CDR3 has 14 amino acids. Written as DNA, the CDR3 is TGCGCCAGCAGCCTTCTTGGGAGCACAGATACGCAGTATTTT. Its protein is CASSLLGSTDTQYF.

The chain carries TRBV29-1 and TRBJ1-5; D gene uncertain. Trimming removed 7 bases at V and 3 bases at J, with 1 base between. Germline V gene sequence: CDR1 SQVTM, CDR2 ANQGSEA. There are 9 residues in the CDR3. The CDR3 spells CSDNQPQHF. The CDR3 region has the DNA TGCAGCGACAATCAGCCCCAGCATTTT.

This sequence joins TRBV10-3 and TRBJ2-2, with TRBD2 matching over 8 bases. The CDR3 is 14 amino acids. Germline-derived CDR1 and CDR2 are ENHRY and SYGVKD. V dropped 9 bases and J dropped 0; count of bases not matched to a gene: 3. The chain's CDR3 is CAMRGGPNTGELFF. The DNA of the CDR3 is TGTGCCATGCGCGGGGGGCCGAACACCGGGGAGCTGTTTTTT.

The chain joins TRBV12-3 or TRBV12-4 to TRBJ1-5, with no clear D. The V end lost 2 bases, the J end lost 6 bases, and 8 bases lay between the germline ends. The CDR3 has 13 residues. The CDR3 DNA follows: TGTGCCAGCAGTTTACGGCAGAGTCAGCCCCAGCATTTT. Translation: CASSLRQSQPQHF.